Below are 20 T cell receptor beta chains sequenced from a single sample in a study of blood T cell repertoires in COVID-19. Libraries were prepared by immunoSEQ multiplex PCR; TCRdb keeps only in-frame clonotypes and omits some of them. The sample includes about 370,000 clones, about 90% of them seen just once. The sample was PBMCs or T cells enriched from blood (not recorded which). These receptors all come from a woman in her twenties or thirties who had recovered from COVID-19.

This clone was detected once. The chain combines TRBV11-3 with TRBJ2-3; D is undetermined. Trimming left V 1 base short and J 4 bases short, with 9 bases between. Germline-derived CDR1 and CDR2 are SGHNT and YENEEA. The CDR3 consists of 14 residues. DNA for the CDR3: TGTGCCAGCAGCTTAGGTAGCTCCGCAGATACGCAGTATTTT. Amino acid sequence: CASSLGSSADTQYF.

The gene calls are TRBV18 and TRBJ1-3; TRBD1 is a possible D gene (5 bases). In germline, CDR1 is KGHSH, CDR2 LQKENI. V lost 3 bases to trimming and J lost 0 bases, with 12 bases between them. The CDR3 runs 16 residues. The DNA of the CDR3 is TGTGCCAGCTCACCCAGCCGACAGTACTCTGGAAACACCATATATTTT. Translated: CASSPSRQYSGNTIYF.

This chain joins TRBV30 and TRBJ1-3; D possibly corresponds to TRBD1 (5 bases). Trimming took 1 base from V and 4 from J, leaving 11 bases between them. CDR1 and CDR2 from the germline V gene are GTSNPN and SVGIG (reference sequence). The CDR3 is 14 residues long. CDR3 region: CAWSGQGIGNTIYF. CDR3 sequence (DNA): TGTGCCTGGAGTGGTCAGGGTATAGGAAACACCATATATTTT.

CDR3 region: CASSLVAGGETQYF. The DNA for the CDR3 is TGTGCCAGCAGCTTAGTGGCAGGGGGGGAGACCCAGTACTTC. V usage is TRBV7-6 and J usage is TRBJ2-5; weak D call: TRBD1 (7 bases). Germline CDR1 SGHVS, CDR2 FNYEAQ. The CDR3 contains 14 residues. The V end was cut by 1 base, the J end by 5 bases, with 11 bases between.

The rearrangement joins TRBV15 to TRBJ2-7; the D gene is possibly TRBD2 (5 bases). CDR3 size: 15 residues. CDR1 and CDR2 from the germline V gene are LNHNV and YYDKDF (reference sequence). The V end was cut by 1 base, the J end by 0 bases, with 10 bases between. The DNA of the CDR3 is TGTGCCACCAGCAGAGGAGAGGGTAGCTCCTACGAGCAGTACTTC. As protein: CATSRGEGSSYEQYF.

The V gene is TRBV24-1, the J gene TRBJ2-3; TRBD2 agrees at 13 bases. CDR1 KGHDR and CDR2 SFDVKD come from the germline V gene. V was pared by 3 bases and J by 2 bases, with 4 bases of the junction left unmatched. The CDR3 contains 17 residues. DNA of the CDR3: TGTGCCACCAGTGATCCAGGGACTAGCGGGGACACAGATACGCAGTATTTT. It translates to CATSDPGTSGDTDTQYF.

The rearrangement uses TRBV5-1 and TRBJ2-2, with a weak D call TRBD2 (6 bases). V was clipped by 6 bases and J by 0 bases, with 18 bases between them. CDR3 length equals 17 residues. CDR1 SGHRS and CDR2 YFSETQ come from the germline V gene. The CDR3 here is CASTKTPGLPNTGELFF. The CDR3, as DNA: TGCGCCAGCACAAAAACACCGGGACTCCCGAACACCGGGGAGCTGTTTTTT. Variable domain in full (rest from reference TRBV5-1 and TRBJ2-2): KAGVTQTPRYLIKTRGQQVTLSCSPISGHRSVSWYQQTPGQGLQFLFEYFSETQRNKGNFPGRFSGRQFSNSRSEMNVSTLELGDSALYLCASTKTPGLPNTGELFFGEGSRLTVL.

The chain is built from TRBV7-8 and TRBJ1-5; the D is unclear. CDR3 size: 14 residues. Germline CDR1 is SGHVS and CDR2 is FQNEAQ. The V end lost 1 base, the J end lost 3 bases, and 7 bases lay between the germline ends. The CDR3 loop reads CASSLEQNNQPQHF. CDR3 coding DNA: TGTGCCAGCAGCTTAGAACAGAACAATCAGCCCCAGCATTTT.

The rearrangement links TRBV28 to TRBJ1-1; 7 bases are shared with TRBD1. V dropped 4 bases and J dropped 0; count of bases not matched to a gene: 2. Germline V lookup: CDR1 MDHEN, CDR2 SYDVKM. The CDR3 sequence is 14 residues long. CDR3 protein: CASSWTGMNTEAFF. The CDR3 DNA sequence: TGTGCCAGCAGTTGGACAGGAATGAACACTGAAGCTTTCTTT.

In this sample, this clone turned up once. The rearrangement links TRBV5-6 to TRBJ2-5, with TRBD1 matching over 10 bases. The CDR3 is made up of 17 amino acids. Germline CDR1 SGHDT, CDR2 YYEEEE. V lost 2 bases and J lost 7; bases outside the gene matches: 14. The CDR3 loop reads CASSFSPGQGVFGTQYF. As DNA, the CDR3 is TGTGCCAGCAGCTTTAGTCCAGGACAGGGGGTGTTCGGGACCCAGTACTTC.

The chain employs TRBV5-1 and TRBJ1-2, with 8 bases identical to TRBD1. J lost 6 bases, V lost 2 bases, and 9 bases had no gene match. Germline CDR1 SGHRS, CDR2 YFSETQ. CDR3 length: 15 amino acids. CDR3 DNA sequence: TGCGCCAGCAGCTTATGGGGACAGGAGAGAGATGGCTACACCTTC. This gives the protein CASSLWGQERDGYTF.

This clone was recorded only once. The chain links TRBV13 to TRBJ1-2; TRBD1 is a possible D gene (6 bases). Trimming pared 4 bases from V and 2 bases from J, leaving 11 bases between. CDR1 and CDR2 from the germline V gene are PRHDT and FYEKMQ (reference sequence). The CDR3 is 14 residues long. CDR3 sequence reads: CASSWRQANYGYTF. The CDR3 nucleotides read TGTGCCAGCAGCTGGAGACAGGCCAACTATGGCTACACCTTC.

The sample holds one count of this clone. The V gene is TRBV9, the J gene TRBJ2-1; D is possibly TRBD2 (6 bases). This CDR3 region has 15 residues. Germline CDR1 and CDR2: SGDLS and YYNGEE. Trimming cost V 4 bases and J 2 bases, with 13 bases left between them. CDR3 in amino acids: CASSLGRATYNEQFF. In nucleotides, the CDR3 is TGTGCCAGCAGCCTCGGGAGAGCAACCTACAATGAGCAGTTCTTC.

This rearrangement joins TRBV9 to TRBJ1-5; unclear D gene. In germline, CDR1 is SGDLS, CDR2 YYNGEE. The CDR3 is 13 residues long. V was trimmed by 0 bases and J by 10 bases, leaving 11 bases between them. CDR3 residues: CASSVAPSEPQHF. The CDR3 nucleotides read TGTGCCAGCAGCGTAGCCCCTAGTGAACCCCAGCATTTT.

This clone was seen only once. The genes are TRBV30 and TRBJ2-3; D perhaps matches TRBD1 (5 bases). Germline V gives CDR1 GTSNPN, CDR2 SVGIG (reference sequence). The CDR3 loop spans 13 amino acids. V was cut by 0 bases and J by 12 bases, with 16 bases left in between. CDR3 protein: CAWSVLRGQPQYF. In DNA, the CDR3 is TGTGCCTGGAGTGTACTTAGGGGTCAGCCCCAGTATTTT. The variable domain in full, completed from reference TRBV30 and TRBJ2-3, reads SQTIHQWPATLVQPVGSPLSLECTVEGTSNPNLYWYRQAAGRGLQLLFYSVGIGQISSEVPQNLSASRPQDRQFILSSKKLLLSDSGFYLCAWSVLRGQPQYFGPGTRLTVL.

This clone came up once. V usage is TRBV30 and J usage is TRBJ2-1; perhaps TRBD2 as D (6 bases). Trimming removed 0 bases at V and 6 bases at J, with 15 bases between. The CDR3 is 15 amino acids. Germline V gene sequence: CDR1 GTSNPN, CDR2 SVGIG (reference sequence). CDR3 nucleotide sequence: TGTGCCTGGAGTGTACACGGGGGTTACGGCAATGAGCAGTTCTTC. This encodes CAWSVHGGYGNEQFF.

The CDR3 sequence: CASSLVGGGVGGIYEQYF. In DNA, the CDR3 is TGTGCCAGCAGCTTAGTTGGAGGTGGTGTAGGGGGCATCTACGAGCAGTACTTC. The chain has TRBV13 and TRBJ2-7; TRBD1 matches at 7 bases. CDR1 is PRHDT and CDR2 is FYEKMQ in the germline V gene (reference sequence). Germline trimming cut 1 base from V and 3 bases from J; bases unmatched to any gene: 15. There are 18 residues in the CDR3. The entire variable domain, with the rest obtained from reference TRBV13 and TRBJ2-7, is as follows: AAGVIQSPRHLIKEKRETATLKCYPIPRHDTVYWYQQGPGQDPQFLISFYEKMQSDKGSIPDRFSAQQFSDYHSELNMSSLELGDSALYFCASSLVGGGVGGIYEQYFGPGTRLTVT.

This chain connects TRBV5-6 to TRBJ2-1; D uncertain. Germline assignment: CDR1 SGHDT and CDR2 YYEEEE. The CDR3 is 15 residues long. V gave up 3 bases and J gave up 0 bases, with 10 bases separating them. CDR3 in DNA: TGTGCCAGCAGCTGGGCTCCGAGCTCCTACAATGAGCAGTTCTTC. This sequence encodes CASSWAPSSYNEQFF.

The rearrangement joins TRBV7-9 to TRBJ2-5, with 9 bases lining up with TRBD1. Germline-derived CDR1 and CDR2 are SEHNR and FQNEAQ (reference sequence). V dropped 4 bases and J dropped 3; count of bases not matched to a gene: 6. This CDR3 has 15 residues. The CDR3 here is CASSWSRDREETQYF. CDR3 DNA sequence: TGTGCCAGCAGCTGGAGCCGGGACAGGGAAGAGACCCAGTACTTC.

The chain carries TRBV2 and TRBJ2-4; D is uncertain. This CDR3 is built from 11 residues. CDR1 and CDR2 from the germline V gene are SNHLY and FYNNEI. Trimming cost V 6 bases and J 6 bases, with 6 bases left between them. Written as DNA, the CDR3 is TGTGCCAGCAGGCGGTTAAACATTCAGTACTTC. This encodes CASRRLNIQYF.